The rows below give T cell receptor beta chains drawn from one sample of a study of blood T cells in healthy people across ages. TCRdb redid the calling of the 5' RACE reads with MiXCR, one entry per CDR3 protein. The table shows about 780,000 distinct CDR3 sequences, with roughly 24% occurring only once. This same sample was also part of a study on T cells of mothers and their children.

Sequences were obtained from blood. Receptors were obtained from a boy aged 10-17 years in good health. CDR3s include the opening cysteine and the closing phenylalanine or tryptophan. The D gene is left open where the match is weak. The size entry is marked missing in some rows and otherwise reads once, few, many or a size class.

V gene	clone size	D gene	J gene	CDR3 protein	CDR3 DNA
TRBV5-1	.	.	TRBJ2-7	CASSWNPLGGYEQYF	TGCGCCAGCAGCTGGAACCCTCTCGGAGGCTACGAGCAGTACTTC
TRBV2	.	TRBD1	TRBJ2-5	CASSEVWARGRQNAF	TGTGCCAGCAGTGAAGTTTGGGCCAGGGGGCGCCAGAATGCCTTC
TRBV4-2	.	.	TRBJ2-7	CASSLSWRDEQYF	TGTGCCAGCAGCCTCTCGTGGAGGGACGAGCAGTACTTC
TRBV5-1	.	.	TRBJ1-1	CASSLRGVNTEAFF	TGCGCCAGCAGCTTGCGCGGGGTGAACACTGAAGCTTTCTTT
TRBV20-1	few	.	TRBJ2-7	CSARAPNYEQYF	TGCAGTGCTAGGGCCCCTAACTACGAGCAGTACTTC
TRBV12-3/TRBV12-4	few	.	TRBJ2-1	CASSMIGEQFF	TGTGCCAGCAGTATGATAGGAGAGCAGTTCTTC
TRBV3-1	.	.	TRBJ1-2	CASSQARESGYTF	TGTGCCAGCAGCCAAGCCAGGGAATCCGGCTACACCTTC
TRBV4-1	.	.	TRBJ2-3	CASSSRVSVKADTQYF	TGCGCCAGCAGCTCCCGGGTCTCTGTTAAGGCAGATACGCAGTATTTT
TRBV4-1	few	.	TRBJ2-4	CASSQNSGSLAKNIQYF	TGCGCCAGCAGCCAGAATAGCGGAAGTCTGGCCAAAAACATTCAGTACTTC
TRBV28	.	TRBD1	TRBJ1-4	CASRPGQRVEKLFF	TGTGCCAGCAGGCCGGGACAGAGAGTTGAAAAACTGTTTTTT
TRBV18	few	.	TRBJ1-1	CASSPQGYMNTEAFF	TGTGCCAGCTCACCACAGGGGTACATGAACACTGAAGCTTTCTTT
TRBV5-5	few	.	TRBJ1-4	CASSPLPEKLFF	TGTGCCAGCAGCCCCCTCCCTGAAAAACTGTTTTTT
TRBV7-9	.	.	TRBJ2-1	CASSGPRSGVQNEQFF	TGTGCCAGCAGCGGCCCTAGGAGTGGGGTCCAGAATGAGCAGTTCTTC
TRBV20-1	.	TRBD2	TRBJ2-7	CSARGASGPYEQYF	TGCAGTGCTAGAGGGGCTAGCGGTCCATACGAGCAGTACTTC
TRBV7-6	.	TRBD2	TRBJ2-3	CASSLDGTSGGNQDTQYF	TGTGCCAGCAGCTTAGACGGGACTAGCGGGGGCAATCAGGATACGCAGTATTTT
TRBV29-1	.	.	TRBJ1-2	CSVGQGLVLGVGYTF	TGCAGCGTTGGTCAAGGATTGGTGTTGGGGGTTGGCTACACCTTC
TRBV29-1	few	.	TRBJ2-7	CSVEQGDEQYF	TGCAGCGTTGAACAGGGAGACGAGCAGTACTTC
TRBV10-3	.	.	TRBJ1-1	CAISDTGGKAFF	TGTGCCATCAGTGATACGGGGGGGAAAGCTTTCTTT
TRBV12-3/TRBV12-4	few	TRBD2	TRBJ2-4	CASSLSGGRAKNIQYF	TGTGCCAGCAGCCTCAGCGGGGGTAGGGCCAAAAACATTCAGTACTTC
TRBV9	few	.	TRBJ2-3	CASSLYQLDTQYF	TGTGCCAGCAGCTTATACCAGCTGGATACGCAGTATTTT
TRBV3-1	.	TRBD1	TRBJ1-1	CASSLPGQGYTEAFF	TGTGCCAGCAGTCTACCGGGACAGGGGTACACTGAAGCTTTCTTT
TRBV20-1	.	TRBD1	TRBJ1-2	CSARDRGTGPNYGYTF	TGCAGTGCCAGAGATCGCGGGACAGGGCCTAACTATGGCTACACCTTC
TRBV7-9	few	.	TRBJ1-1	CASSLFWGGETEAFF	TGTGCCAGCAGCTTATTTTGGGGGGGAGAGACTGAAGCTTTCTTT
TRBV29-1	.	.	TRBJ2-7	CSVPSTYEQYF	TGCAGCGTTCCTTCAACCTACGAGCAGTACTTC
TRBV5-1	few	.	TRBJ2-7	CASSLSPDTTYEQYF	TGCGCCAGCAGCTTGTCGCCAGACACGACCTACGAGCAGTACTTC
TRBV2	.	.	TRBJ2-1	CASRPLAGAPNEQFF	TGTGCCAGCAGACCTCTGGCGGGGGCCCCCAATGAGCAGTTCTTC
TRBV5-1	.	.	TRBJ2-3	CASLVGDSTDTQYF	TGCGCCAGCTTAGTAGGGGACAGCACAGATACGCAGTATTTT
TRBV20-1	.	TRBD1	TRBJ2-7	CSARDPGQIYEQYF	TGCAGTGCTAGAGATCCGGGACAGATATACGAGCAGTACTTC
TRBV5-1	.	.	TRBJ1-2	CACSLSRAGALANYGYTF	TGCGCCTGCAGCTTGTCAAGGGCAGGGGCTCTTGCTAACTATGGCTACACCTTC
TRBV6-5	few	.	TRBJ1-6	CASSYSTDSPLHF	TGTGCCAGCAGTTACTCGACAGATTCACCCCTCCACTTT
TRBV29-1	.	.	TRBJ2-1	CSVEDHLTSSYNEQFF	TGCAGCGTTGAAGATCATTTAACGAGCTCCTACAATGAGCAGTTCTTC
TRBV12-3/TRBV12-4	few	.	TRBJ1-1	CASSTLGAEAFF	TGTGCCAGCAGTACACTCGGCGCTGAAGCTTTCTTT
TRBV20-1	.	.	TRBJ1-5	CSAQNNGRSNQPQHF	TGCAGTGCCCAGAACAACGGACGGAGCAATCAGCCCCAGCATTTT
TRBV5-5	few	.	TRBJ2-3	CASSLLQGTDTQYF	TGTGCCAGCAGCTTACTTCAGGGGACAGATACGCAGTATTTT
TRBV6-6	.	.	TRBJ1-5	CASRSGQGGDQPQHF	TGTGCCAGCAGGTCCGGGCAGGGAGGCGATCAGCCCCAGCATTTT
TRBV10-3	.	.	TRBJ2-7	CAISSQGAGYEQYF	TGTGCCATCAGCTCGCAGGGTGCGGGCTACGAGCAGTACTTC
TRBV2	few	.	TRBJ2-1	CASSDSEQTYNEQFF	TGTGCCAGCAGTGATAGTGAACAGACCTACAATGAGCAGTTCTTC
TRBV2	.	.	TRBJ2-5	CASSVDGPNTQYF	TGTGCCAGCAGTGTTGACGGGCCTAACACCCAGTACTTC
TRBV5-1	.	TRBD1	TRBJ2-5	CASDLQGQGETQYF	TGCGCCAGCGACCTACAGGGGCAGGGAGAGACCCAGTACTTC
TRBV21-1	.	.	TRBJ1-5	CASSQRDREDQPQHF	TGTGCCAGCAGCCAAAGGGACAGGGAAGACCAGCCCCAGCATTTT
TRBV15	.	.	TRBJ2-1	CATSQGTGLHNEQFF	TGTGCCACCAGCCAAGGGACGGGGCTACACAATGAGCAGTTCTTC
TRBV14	.	TRBD1	TRBJ2-7	CASSLLGTGRPPDEQYF	TGTGCCAGCAGCCTTTTAGGGACAGGGAGACCGCCCGACGAGCAGTACTTC
TRBV2	few	TRBD1	TRBJ1-1	CASSVRRQGNTEAFF	TGTGCCAGCAGTGTCCGAAGACAGGGGAACACTGAAGCTTTCTTT
TRBV20-1	.	.	TRBJ2-7	CSARDLDSMIVQYF	TGCAGTGCTAGAGATTTGGACTCCATGATCGTGCAGTACTTC
TRBV10-2	few	TRBD1	TRBJ2-6	CASSEQGASGANVLTF	TGCGCCAGCAGTGAGCAGGGGGCCTCTGGGGCCAACGTCCTGACTTTC
TRBV6-5	.	.	TRBJ1-4	CASSYSWTAKGKLFF	TGTGCCAGCAGTTACTCGTGGACCGCCAAGGGGAAACTGTTTTTT
TRBV10-3	.	TRBD1	TRBJ1-2	CAISRTGGAGVDGYTF	TGTGCCATCAGTCGGACAGGGGGCGCGGGAGTTGATGGCTACACCTTC
TRBV3-1	.	.	TRBJ2-7	CASSQDILSRNEQYF	TGTGCCAGCAGCCAAGACATCCTCTCTAGGAACGAGCAGTACTTC
TRBV12-3/TRBV12-4	few	.	TRBJ1-3	CASSSGGRTGNTIYF	TGTGCCAGCAGTTCCGGGGGTAGGACTGGAAACACCATATATTTT